This passage covers 26 T cell receptor beta chains from one sample sequenced in a study of metastatic and nonmetastatic thyroid tumors. Nobody among the patients had been given any treatment before thyroid surgery. TCRdb re-called the PCR reads through MiXCR. This table holds 20,000 to 25,000 clones, roughly 15% found once. Material for sequencing was blood. All receptors come from a female donor with papillary thyroid cancer or a benign thyroid nodule (not recorded which). Some clones in this sample may be carry-over from other donors' samples.

A word on this clone: A junction boundary mismatches the germline segment, possibly from a read error. V is TRBV7-3 and J is TRBJ2-7; the D is unclear. CDR1 SGHTA and CDR2 FQGTGA come from the germline V gene. This CDR3 spans 13 amino acids. The CDR3 sequence is CASSLMVGLERYF. CDR3 nucleotides: TGTGCCAGCAGCTTAATGGTGGGTCTCGAGCGGTACTTC.

This clone was picked up many times. The CDR3 protein is CATRSGSSYNEQFF. Written as DNA, the CDR3 is TGTGCCACGAGATCCGGGAGCTCCTACAATGAGCAGTTCTTC. The chain uses TRBV24-1 and TRBJ2-1; weak D call: TRBD2 (6 bases). Trimming left V 10 bases short and J 0 bases short, with 12 bases between. This CDR3 has 14 amino acids. Germline assignment: CDR1 KGHDR and CDR2 SFDVKD.

V and J are TRBV6-1 and TRBJ1-3; 10 nucleotides line up with TRBD1. The CDR3 totals 17 residues. Looked up from germline, CDR1 is MNHNS and CDR2 is SASEGT. V trimming: 4 bases; J trimming: 1 base; junction bases outside the gene matches: 7. CDR3 DNA sequence: TGTGCCAGCAGTGCAAAGACAGGGGGCCGTTCTGGAAACACCATATATTTT. Amino acid sequence: CASSAKTGGRSGNTIYF.

This clone came up many times. The V call is TRBV20-1, the J call TRBJ2-1, with 10 nucleotides matching TRBD1. V gave up 3 bases and J gave up 2 bases; unmatched junction bases: 10. The CDR3 extends over 17 amino acids. The germline V gene has CDR1 DFQATT and CDR2 SNEGSKA (reference sequence). Written as DNA, the CDR3 is TGCAGTGCTAGTGACAGGGGGCATGGGACTACCTACAATGAGCAGTTCTTC. This translates into CSASDRGHGTTYNEQFF.

The chain is built from TRBV20-1 and TRBJ1-1, with unresolved D. The V end was cut by 1 base, the J end by 6 bases, with 15 bases between. There are 14 residues in the CDR3. Germline V gene sequence: CDR1 DFQATT, CDR2 SNEGSKA (reference sequence). The CDR3 is CSARVSGQTAEAFF. In nucleotides, the CDR3 is TGCAGTGCTAGAGTTTCGGGCCAAACGGCTGAAGCTTTCTTT.

This clone showed up many times. This sequence joins TRBV2 and TRBJ2-2; D may match TRBD1 or TRBD2 (6 bases each). The germline CDR1 and CDR2 sequences are SNHLY and FYNNEI. The CDR3 extends over 13 amino acids. V was clipped by 6 bases and J by 7 bases, with 12 bases between them. The CDR3: CASRYREVGELFF. As DNA, the CDR3 is TGTGCCAGCAGGTACAGGGAGGTCGGGGAGCTGTTTTTT.

This clone was observed at least ten times. V and J are TRBV29-1 and TRBJ2-7, with 10 nucleotides matching TRBD1. Germline trimming cut 7 bases from V and 3 bases from J; bases unmatched to any gene: 3. This CDR3 is built from 12 residues. Germline lookup yields CDR1 SQVTM and CDR2 ANQGSEA. The CDR3 DNA reads TGCAGCGGAAGGACAGGGGGCTACGAGCAGTACTTC. Translating gives CSGRTGGYEQYF.

As concerns this clone: The conserved closing phenylalanine or tryptophan is absent in this CDR3, likely reflecting a read error. The chain employs TRBV18 and TRBJ1-2; no clear D. V was clipped by 2 bases and J by 5 bases, with 15 bases between them. There are 15 residues in the CDR3. The germline CDR1 and CDR2 sequences are KGHSH and LQKENI. In DNA form, the CDR3 reads TGTGCCAGCTCACCAGTGCCCAGGAGTGCTTATGGCTACACCCTC. This gives the protein CASSPVPRSAYGYTL.

This clone was seen at least ten times. The V call is TRBV7-3, the J call TRBJ1-1, with D perhaps matching TRBD1 (5 bases). The CDR3 is made up of 16 amino acids. With 1 base removed from V and 0 bases from J, the gap between germline ends came to 12 bases. Germline CDR1 reads SGHTA; CDR2 reads FQGTGA. This chain's CDR3 is CASSLNPRGMNTEAFF. The CDR3 DNA follows: TGTGCCAGCAGCTTAAACCCGCGGGGGATGAACACTGAAGCTTTCTTT.

This clone appeared a few times. A clone one base away is much larger, so this may be a read error. This sequence joins TRBV25-1 and TRBJ1-3; D is uncertain. The CDR3 is made up of 13 amino acids. CDR1 and CDR2 (germline): MGHDK, SYGVNS. CDR3 nucleotides: TGTGCCAGCAGTGAAAGATTAGGAAACGCCATATATTTT. Amino acids: CASSERLGNAIYF.

The sample holds many counts of this clone. A read error may be the cause here, since a much bigger clone is one base away. The sample contains more than one DNA sequence encoding this CDR3. The chain combines TRBV20-1 with TRBJ2-7; D assignment may be TRBD1 or TRBD2 (5 bases each). Germline V gene data show CDR1 as DFQATT and CDR2 as SNEGSKA (reference sequence). This CDR3 region has 14 residues. For the CDR3, the DNA is TGTAGTGCTAGAACGGGACGGAGTCTTGACGAGCAGTACTTC. It translates to CSARTGRSLDEQYF.

Written as DNA, the CDR3 is TGTGCCAGCAGCTTAGGGGGGACAGGGGGCGAGGAAGCTTTCTTT. Its protein product is CASSLGGTGGEEAFF. V is TRBV11-3 and J is TRBJ1-1; 12 bases match TRBD1. V shed 1 base and J 8 bases; nucleotides not matched to a gene: 5. CDR3 length: 15 amino acids. Germline CDR1 and CDR2: SGHNT and YENEEA.

This clone was picked up many times. V is TRBV30 and J is TRBJ2-7; 7 bases map to TRBD2. Germline CDR1 and CDR2: GTSNPN and SVGIG (reference sequence). The CDR3 covers 14 residues. In nucleotides, the CDR3 is TGTGCGTCAAACGGGGCTAGCGGCTCCTACGAGCAGTACTTC. Translating it yields CASNGASGSYEQYF. The entire variable domain, with the rest obtained from reference TRBV30 and TRBJ2-7, is as follows: SQTIHQWPATLVQPVGSPLSLECTVEGTSNPNLYWYRQAAGRGLQLLFYSVGIGQISSEVPQNLSASRPQDRQFILSSKKLLLSDSGFYLCASNGASGSYEQYFGPGTRLTVT.

This clone has at least ten counts. The V and J genes are TRBV11-2 and TRBJ1-2; D ambiguous. This CDR3 contains 14 residues. From germline, CDR1 is SGHAT and CDR2 FQNNGV. Between the trimmed V and J ends, which lost 5 bases and 8 bases, there was a span of 18 bases. DNA of the CDR3: TGTGCCAGCAGCCCCCGAGGAAACCCGGGGGGCTACACCTTC. Protein sequence: CASSPRGNPGGYTF.

This clone was detected ten times or more. The rearrangement uses TRBV7-3 and TRBJ2-1; TRBD2 matches at 11 bases. V gave up 5 bases and J gave up 6 bases; unmatched junction bases: 6. The CDR3 loop spans 15 amino acids. Germline V lookup: CDR1 SGHTA, CDR2 FQGTGA. The chain's CDR3 is CASSPLAGAGNEQFF. CDR3 nucleotides: TGTGCCAGCAGCCCACTAGCGGGAGCTGGCAATGAGCAGTTCTTC.

At least ten counts were recorded for this clone. A much larger clone lies one base from this, so it may be a read error. Other DNA sequences within the sample encode an identical CDR3. V usage is TRBV28 and J usage is TRBJ2-3, with 7 bases that match TRBD1. Germline V CDR1 and CDR2: MDHEN, SYDVKM. The CDR3 totals 15 residues. V lost 3 bases, J lost 10 bases, and 13 bases stayed unmatched. CDR3 protein: CASSLAETGSPSQYF. The CDR3 bases are TGTGCCAGCAGTTTGGCCGAGACAGGGTCACCCTCGCAGTATTTT.

This clone has ten or more counts. The V call is TRBV5-1, the J call TRBJ1-1; D unresolved. The CDR3 length is 14 residues. Germline CDR1 and CDR2: SGHRS and YFSETQ. Trimming cost V 4 bases and J 0 bases, with 10 bases left between them. In DNA form, the CDR3 reads TGCGCCAGCAGCCCGGGCCCCTTGAACACTGAAGCTTTCTTT. Translated, it gives CASSPGPLNTEAFF.

This clone was detected only once. The gene calls are TRBV20-1 and TRBJ2-7; TRBD2 matches 7 bases. V shed 7 bases, J shed 3 bases, and the junction held 6 bases outside the gene matches. Per the germline V gene, CDR1 is DFQATT and CDR2 is SNEGSKA (reference sequence). CDR3 size: 12 residues. DNA of the CDR3: TGCAGTGGTTTAGCGGGCGTCTACGAGCAGTACTTC. Protein: CSGLAGVYEQYF.

In its sample, this clone was seen many times. V and J are TRBV3-1 and TRBJ2-5, with a possible D match to TRBD2 (6 bases). V lost 0 bases and J lost 0, with 11 bases in between. Germline lookup yields CDR1 LGHDT and CDR2 YNNKEL (reference sequence). The length of the CDR3 is 16 residues. CDR3 region: CASSQDAGSYQETQYF. As DNA, the CDR3 is TGTGCCAGCAGCCAAGATGCGGGGTCGTACCAAGAGACCCAGTACTTC.

This clone was found many times. The chain recombines TRBV20-1 with TRBJ2-7, with TRBD2 identical over 10 bases. Trimming at V came to 5 bases and at J to 3 bases, leaving 4 bases not matched to a gene. CDR1 and CDR2 (germline): DFQATT, SNEGSKA (reference sequence). The CDR3 has 13 residues. The DNA of the CDR3 is TGCAGTGCTGGAGCTAGCGGGAGCTACGAGCAGTACTTC. Translating gives CSAGASGSYEQYF.

The sample holds many counts of this clone. The chain couples TRBV28 to TRBJ2-7, with 12 bases fitting TRBD2. The CDR3 contains 15 residues. CDR1 and CDR2 (germline): MDHEN, SYDVKM. The V segment lost 3 bases and the J segment 5 bases; nucleotides outside the gene matches: 5. CDR3 protein: CASSFLAGGPHEQYF. Here the CDR3 DNA reads TGTGCCAGCAGTTTCCTAGCGGGAGGGCCCCACGAGCAGTACTTC.

This clone appeared many times. A much bigger clone sits one base away, suggesting this may be a read error. The identical CDR3 is also encoded by other nucleotide sequences in the sample. The chain has TRBV7-3 and TRBJ2-3; D possibly matches TRBD1 or TRBD2 (6 bases each). Looked up from germline, CDR1 is SGHTA and CDR2 is FQGTGA. The CDR3 length is 16 residues. Trimming removed 5 bases from V and 2 bases from J, with 17 bases in between. CDR3 coding DNA: TGTGCCAGCAGCACGGGACTGGCGGGACACACAGATACGCAGTATTTT. It translates to CASSTGLAGHTDTQYF.

As regards this clone: This may be a read error: a much more frequent sequence differs by one nucleotide. The CDR3 nucleotides are TGTGCCAGCAGGGACAAGGGGCGGGAAGAGACCCAGTACTTC. It translates to CASRDKGREETQYF. The chain combines TRBV2 with TRBJ2-5; either TRBD1 or TRBD2 may fit D (5 bases each). This CDR3 spans 14 amino acids. Trimming stripped 6 bases from V and 3 bases from J, with 14 bases between. Looked up from germline, CDR1 is SNHLY and CDR2 is FYNNEI.

This clone was counted ten times or more. A much larger clone lies a single base off, so this may be a read error. The chain carries TRBV20-1 and TRBJ1-5; D is unresolved. The CDR3 is made up of 15 amino acids. Trimming shortened V by 5 bases and J by 3 bases, and 17 bases separated the two germline ends. The germline V gene has CDR1 DFQATT and CDR2 SNEGSKA (reference sequence). CDR3 DNA sequence: TGCAGTGCTGGGAACAGCCGGGAGGTCAATCAGCCCCAGCATTTT. Amino acids: CSAGNSREVNQPQHF.

This chain uses TRBV16 with TRBJ1-2; 7 positions match TRBD1. After removal of 4 bases from V and 8 bases from J, the junction contained 10 bases not matched to a gene. There are 14 residues in the CDR3. The V gene's germline CDR1 is KGHSY and CDR2 FQNENV. Here the CDR3 DNA reads TGTGCCAGCAGCCCTTCTCTGACAGGGTACGGCTACACCTTC. Protein: CASSPSLTGYGYTF. The entire variable domain, with the rest obtained from reference TRBV16 and TRBJ1-2, is as follows: GEEVAQTPKHLVRGEGQKAKLYCAPIKGHSYVFWYQQVLKNEFKFLISFQNENVFDETGMPKERFSAKCLPNSPCSLEIQATKLEDSAVYFCASSPSLTGYGYTFGSGTRLTVV.

Ten or more counts support this clone. The V gene is TRBV6-1, the J gene TRBJ2-7; 11 nucleotides match TRBD2. The CDR3 covers 15 residues. V shed 8 bases and J 2 bases; nucleotides not matched to a gene: 8. From germline, CDR1 is MNHNS and CDR2 SASEGT. CDR3 sequence: CASLSSGRPPYEQYF. For the CDR3, the DNA is TGTGCCAGCTTGTCTAGCGGGAGGCCTCCCTACGAGCAGTACTTC.